The 25 T cell receptor beta chains below come from one sample, sequenced in a study of shared clonotypes between healthy human individuals. This table comes from immunoSEQ multiplex PCR, and its TCRdb copy is limited to in-frame clones, with some not included. The table records 300,000 to 350,000 clones, around 67% of them present only once. The sequenced material came from memory CD4+ T cells sorted from blood. The subset denotes: CD45RA-negative fraction. The receptors were gathered from a man aged 25-40 years in good health.

The chain has TRBV25-1 and TRBJ1-1; D not resolved. V gave up 2 bases and J gave up 4 bases, with 11 bases separating them. The CDR3 spans 14 residues. Germline V CDR1 and CDR2: MGHDK, SYGVNS. The CDR3: CASSEMEGSTEAFF. The DNA of the CDR3 is TGTGCCAGCAGTGAAATGGAGGGAAGCACTGAAGCTTTCTTT.

V is TRBV6-4 and J is TRBJ2-3; a weak D match, TRBD2 (6 bases). This CDR3 contains 14 residues. Germline values: CDR1 MRHNA, CDR2 SNTAGT. With 5 bases removed from V and 1 base from J, the gap between germline ends came to 10 bases. CDR3 amino acids: CASSREYGTDTQYF. The CDR3 DNA reads as TGTGCCAGCAGTCGGGAGTACGGCACAGATACGCAGTATTTT.

The count of this clone is one. The junction differs from germline at one of its ends, possibly a read error. V gene TRBV7-7 combines with J gene TRBJ2-1; D unclear. Germline CDR1 SSHAT, CDR2 FNYEAQ (reference sequence). CDR3 length: 13 residues. The CDR3 DNA is TGTGCTAGCAGCTTAGACTTCTACAATGAGCAGTTCTTC. Translating it yields CASSLDFYNEQFF.

This chain links TRBV10-3 with TRBJ2-3, with 8 nucleotides matching TRBD1. Germline V CDR1 and CDR2: ENHRY, SYGVKD. This CDR3 is built from 15 residues. V shed 2 bases and J 2 bases; nucleotides not matched to a gene: 3. The CDR3 loop is CAISEDRGVTDTQYF. CDR3 sequence (DNA): TGTGCCATCAGTGAGGACAGGGGAGTCACAGATACGCAGTATTTT.

The V and J genes are TRBV7-9 and TRBJ1-2; TRBD1 agrees at 7 bases. Germline-derived CDR1 and CDR2 are SEHNR and FQNEAQ (reference sequence). The trim removed 5 bases at V and 5 bases at J, leaving 5 bases unmatched. The CDR3 is 13 amino acids. DNA of the CDR3: TGTGCCAGCAGCCGACAGGGATCTTATGGCTACACCTTC. This encodes CASSRQGSYGYTF.

The chain joins TRBV2 to TRBJ1-1; D uncertain. The V end was cut by 6 bases, the J end by 2 bases, with 4 bases between. From germline, CDR1 is SNHLY and CDR2 FYNNEI. The CDR3 covers 11 residues. The CDR3 bases are TGTGCCAGCAGCAGAAACACTGAAGCTTTCTTT. This translates into CASSRNTEAFF.

The chain links TRBV5-6 to TRBJ2-5, with 8 bases matching TRBD1. The ends lost 3 bases at V and 0 bases at J; junction bases unmatched: 10. Germline CDR1 SGHDT, CDR2 YYEEEE. CDR3 length equals 17 residues. CDR3 sequence: CASSSGQAGLHQETQYF. The CDR3 region has the DNA TGTGCCAGCAGCTCGGGACAGGCCGGCCTGCACCAAGAGACCCAGTACTTC.

This clone was counted only a few times. The chain recombines TRBV4-1 with TRBJ2-3; 7 nucleotides agree with TRBD2. The CDR3 is made up of 16 amino acids. Germline CDR1 reads MGHRA; CDR2 reads YSYEKL. Trimming cost V 0 bases and J 3 bases; bases outside gene matches: 6. The CDR3 loop reads CASSQDTGGRTDTQYF. Here the CDR3 DNA reads TGCGCCAGCAGCCAAGATACGGGGGGAAGGACAGATACGCAGTATTTT.

The chain uses TRBV2 and TRBJ2-7; weak D call: TRBD1 (6 bases). Germline loops: CDR1 SNHLY, CDR2 FYNNEI. Trimming took 8 bases from V and 6 from J, leaving 14 bases between them. The CDR3 has 12 residues. The CDR3 sequence is CASADRLLEQYF. In DNA form, the CDR3 reads TGTGCCAGCGCCGACAGGTTGCTCGAGCAGTACTTC.

The chain has TRBV7-3 and TRBJ2-5; 10 nucleotides align to TRBD2. The CDR3 totals 15 residues. Germline V CDR1 and CDR2: SGHTA, FQGTGA. The ends lost 4 bases at V and 5 bases at J; junction bases unmatched: 7. The CDR3 protein is CASSSLGTSEETQYF. In nucleotides, the CDR3 is TGTGCCAGCAGCTCTTTAGGGACTAGCGAGGAGACCCAGTACTTC.

This chain links TRBV7-8 with TRBJ2-1; 11 bases align to TRBD2. Germline V gives CDR1 SGHVS, CDR2 FQNEAQ. This CDR3 region has 17 residues. The V segment lost 2 bases and the J segment 2 bases; nucleotides outside the gene matches: 5. This chain's CDR3 is CASSLLYSGRAYNEQFF. CDR3 bases: TGTGCCAGCAGCTTACTTTATAGCGGGAGGGCCTACAATGAGCAGTTCTTC.

The V call is TRBV7-2, the J call TRBJ1-1; D is ambiguous. The V and J ends lost 1 base and 6 bases respectively, with 15 bases between them. The CDR3 extends over 15 amino acids. Germline assignment: CDR1 SGHTA and CDR2 FQGNSA. The CDR3 nucleotides are TGTGCCAGCAGCTTAGATGCAGTGTGGGGTGCTGAAGCTTTCTTT. It is translated as CASSLDAVWGAEAFF.

This CDR3 reads CASSSLQSKYF. The CDR3 nucleotides read TGTGCCAGCAGTTCCCTCCAGAGTAAGTACTTC. The V and J genes are TRBV6-4 and TRBJ2-5; D is unresolved. V lost 5 bases and J lost 12, with 13 bases in between. The CDR3 loop spans 11 amino acids. The germline V gene has CDR1 MRHNA and CDR2 SNTAGT.

The chain combines TRBV27 with TRBJ2-7; D may be TRBD1 (5 bases). Trimming took off 5 bases at V and 5 bases at J, with 16 bases between the two ends. CDR1 MNHEY and CDR2 SMNVEV come from the germline V gene (reference sequence). This CDR3 comprises 14 residues. The CDR3: CASSPRRVGNEQYF. DNA of the CDR3: TGTGCCAGCAGTCCTCGCAGGGTGGGTAACGAGCAGTACTTC.

The rearrangement links TRBV7-2 to TRBJ1-2, with no clear D. Germline CDR1 SGHTA, CDR2 FQGNSA. CDR3 length: 16 amino acids. The V end lost 6 bases, the J end lost 4 bases, and 21 bases lay between the germline ends. The CDR3 here is CASSQTLVQSVYGYTF. The CDR3 bases are TGTGCCAGCAGTCAAACGCTGGTACAGTCGGTCTATGGCTACACCTTC.

The rearrangement links TRBV27 to TRBJ2-2; the D gene could be TRBD1 or TRBD2 (7 bases each). Germline lookup yields CDR1 MNHEY and CDR2 SMNVEV (reference sequence). Trimming left V 2 bases short and J 1 base short, with 14 bases between. The length of the CDR3 is 17 residues. The CDR3: CASSLRGLAVNTGELFF. For the CDR3, the DNA is TGTGCCAGCAGTTTAAGGGGGCTAGCGGTGAACACCGGGGAGCTGTTTTTT.

This clone has just one count. J is TRBJ2-1 and V is TRBV10-2, with a tentative D call TRBD1 (6 bases). The CDR3 has 16 residues. Trimming removed 3 bases from V and 3 bases from J, with 15 bases in between. CDR1 WSHSY and CDR2 SAAADI come from the germline V gene. The CDR3 loop is CASSEGPPTGYNEQFF. CDR3 in DNA: TGCGCCAGCAGTGAAGGCCCCCCGACAGGCTACAATGAGCAGTTCTTC.

The DNA of the CDR3 is TGTGCCAGCAGTTGGGGCCTAAGAGAGACCCAGTACTTC. This codes for CASSWGLRETQYF. The chain uses TRBV28 and TRBJ2-5; perhaps TRBD1 as D (5 bases). CDR1 is MDHEN and CDR2 is SYDVKM in the germline V gene. This CDR3 comprises 13 residues. V was shortened by 4 bases and J by 4 bases, with 10 bases between the two germline ends.

V and J are TRBV5-1 and TRBJ1-1; D may be TRBD1 (5 bases). The CDR3 is 15 amino acids. V lost 4 bases, J lost 3 bases, and 16 bases lay in between. Germline CDR1 reads SGHRS; CDR2 reads YFSETQ. CDR3 protein: CASSLMTGTDTEAFF. The DNA of the CDR3 is TGCGCCAGCAGCCTGATGACTGGGACGGACACTGAAGCTTTCTTT.

The chain has TRBV19 and TRBJ1-4; D is possibly TRBD1 (6 bases). The CDR3 has 13 residues. Germline CDR1 and CDR2: LNHDA and SQIVND (reference sequence). Trimming took 3 bases from V and 7 from J, leaving 9 bases between them. Here the CDR3 DNA reads TGTGCCAGTAGTATGACAGGAGTTGAAAAACTGTTTTTT. It is translated as CASSMTGVEKLFF.

CDR3 sequence: CASSRANEKLFF. As DNA, the CDR3 is TGTGCCAGCTCACGAGCAAATGAAAAACTGTTTTTT. The gene calls are TRBV18 and TRBJ1-4; no clear D gene. V lost 4 bases and J 5 bases, leaving 5 bases between the germline ends. Germline assignment: CDR1 KGHSH and CDR2 LQKENI. The CDR3 spans 12 residues.

This clone appeared a few times. CDR3 residues: CASSLSVGETQYF. The DNA for the CDR3 is TGTGCCAGCAGCTTATCCGTGGGGGAGACCCAGTACTTC. This rearrangement joins TRBV7-3 to TRBJ2-5; unclear D gene. The germline V and J ends were trimmed by 2 bases and 5 bases, with 9 bases remaining between them. The CDR3 spans 13 residues. Germline CDR1 is SGHTA and CDR2 is FQGTGA.

The chain joins TRBV4-3 to TRBJ2-1; 7 positions match TRBD2. The CDR3 extends over 16 amino acids. Unmatched junction bases numbered 12, after V lost 2 bases and J lost 8 bases. Germline values: CDR1 LGHNA, CDR2 YSLEER. CDR3 sequence (DNA): TGCGCCAGCAGCCAATTCTCGGCTAGCGGAGACGATGAGCAGTTCTTC. Protein product: CASSQFSASGDDEQFF.

The V gene is TRBV25-1, the J gene TRBJ2-7; 12 bases fit TRBD2. V lost 3 bases and J lost 5; bases outside the gene matches: 5. Germline V gene data show CDR1 as MGHDK and CDR2 as SYGVNS. CDR3 length: 15 residues. The CDR3 is CASSETSGRPHEQYF. The CDR3 DNA reads as TGTGCCAGCAGTGAGACTAGCGGGAGACCCCACGAGCAGTACTTC.

This chain joins TRBV18 and TRBJ2-5; D is unresolved. The J call may not be correct, given that the DNA end is closer to TRBJ2-7. Germline V CDR1 and CDR2: KGHSH, LQKENI. The CDR3 spans 14 residues. CDR3 coding DNA: TGTGCCAGCTCACCACGAACGGATTCCTACGAGCAGTACTTC. This codes for CASSPRTDSYEQYF.